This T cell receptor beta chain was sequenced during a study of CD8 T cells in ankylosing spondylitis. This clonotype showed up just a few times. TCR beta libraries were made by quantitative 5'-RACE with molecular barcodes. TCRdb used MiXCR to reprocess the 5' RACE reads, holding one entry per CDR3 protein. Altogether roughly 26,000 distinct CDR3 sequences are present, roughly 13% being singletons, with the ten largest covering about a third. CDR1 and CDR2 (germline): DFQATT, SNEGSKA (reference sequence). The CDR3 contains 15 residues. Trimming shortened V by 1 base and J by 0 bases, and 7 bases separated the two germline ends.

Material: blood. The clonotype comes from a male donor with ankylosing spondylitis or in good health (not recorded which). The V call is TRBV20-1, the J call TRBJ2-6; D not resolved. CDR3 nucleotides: TGCAGTGCTAGAGGATGGCACTCTGGGGCCAACGTCCTGACTTTC. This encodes CSARGWHSGANVLTF.